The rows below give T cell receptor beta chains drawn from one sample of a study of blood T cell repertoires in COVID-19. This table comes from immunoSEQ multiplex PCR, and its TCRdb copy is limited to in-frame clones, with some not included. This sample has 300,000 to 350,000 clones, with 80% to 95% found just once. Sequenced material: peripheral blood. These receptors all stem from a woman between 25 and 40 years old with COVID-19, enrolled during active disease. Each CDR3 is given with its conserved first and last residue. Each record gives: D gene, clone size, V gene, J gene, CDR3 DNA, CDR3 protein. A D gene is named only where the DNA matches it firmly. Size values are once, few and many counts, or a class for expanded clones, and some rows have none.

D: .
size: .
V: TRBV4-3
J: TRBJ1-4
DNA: TGCGCCAGCAGCCAAGATGGGGGGGCCACTAATGAAAAACTGTTTTTT
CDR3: CASSQDGGATNEKLFF

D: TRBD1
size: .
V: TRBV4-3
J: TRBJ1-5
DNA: TGCGCCAGCAGCCGGGATACAGGGGGCTATCAGCCCCAGCATTTT
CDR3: CASSRDTGGYQPQHF

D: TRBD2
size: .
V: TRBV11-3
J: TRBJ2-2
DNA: TGTGCCAGCAGCCCGCAAGCGGGAGGGACCGGGGAGCTGTTTTTT
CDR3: CASSPQAGGTGELFF

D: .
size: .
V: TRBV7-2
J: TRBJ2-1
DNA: TGTGCCAGCAGCTTAGCGAGATCGGGGAATAGCTCCTACAATGAGCAGTTCTTC
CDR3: CASSLARSGNSSYNEQFF

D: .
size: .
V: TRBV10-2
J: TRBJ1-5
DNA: TGCGCCAGCAGTGGAGGCCGACAGAATCAGCCCCAGCATTTT
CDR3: CASSGGRQNQPQHF

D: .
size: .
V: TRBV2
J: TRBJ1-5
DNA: TGTGCCAGCAGTGAAGACGGTAGCAATCAGCCCCAGCATTTT
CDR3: CASSEDGSNQPQHF

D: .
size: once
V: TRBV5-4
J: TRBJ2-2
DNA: TGTGCCAGCAGCCCCGAGTTGGCCGGGGAGCTGTTTTTT
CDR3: CASSPELAGELFF

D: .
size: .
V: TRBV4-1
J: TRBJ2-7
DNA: TGCGCCAGCAGCCAAAGTAAGGGAGTAGGCGAGCAGTACTTC
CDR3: CASSQSKGVGEQYF

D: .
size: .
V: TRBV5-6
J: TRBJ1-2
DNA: TGTGCCAGCAGCTTGGCACTCGGCTACACCTTC
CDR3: CASSLALGYTF

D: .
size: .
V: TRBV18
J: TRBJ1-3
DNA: TGTGCCAGCTCACCTTTTGCGGGTGGCTCTGGAAACACCATATATTTT
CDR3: CASSPFAGGSGNTIYF

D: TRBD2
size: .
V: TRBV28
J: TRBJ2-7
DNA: TGTGCCAGCAGCTCCTCCGGGACTAGCGGCAGCGAGCAGTACTTC
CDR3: CASSSSGTSGSEQYF

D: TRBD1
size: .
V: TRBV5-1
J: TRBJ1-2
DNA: TGCGCCAGCAGCTCCGGACAGGCGCTCCCATCTCGGGGCTACACCTTC
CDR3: CASSSGQALPSRGYTF

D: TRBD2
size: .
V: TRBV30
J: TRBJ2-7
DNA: TGTGCCTGGAGCCACCCCCTTGGCGGGAGTTACGAGCAGTACTTC
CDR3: CAWSHPLGGSYEQYF

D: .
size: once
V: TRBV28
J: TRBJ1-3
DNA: TGTGCCAGCAGGCCGGGGGTGCCTGGAAACACCATATATTTT
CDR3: CASRPGVPGNTIYF

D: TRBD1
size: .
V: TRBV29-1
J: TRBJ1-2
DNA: TGCAGCGTTGATGGGACAGACTATGGCTACACCTTC
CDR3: CSVDGTDYGYTF

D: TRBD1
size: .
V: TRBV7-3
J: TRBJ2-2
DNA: TGTGCCAGCAGCTTACCCCCGGGACAGGGAACCGGGGAGCTGTTTTTT
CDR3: CASSLPPGQGTGELFF

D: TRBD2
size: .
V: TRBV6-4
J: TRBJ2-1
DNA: TGTGCCAGCAGCCTGACTAGCGGGAGCTACAATGAGCAGTTCTTC
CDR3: CASSLTSGSYNEQFF

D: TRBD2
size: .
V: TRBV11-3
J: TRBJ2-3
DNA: TGTGCCAGCAGCTGGGGGGGAGGAGATACGCAGTATTTT
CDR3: CASSWGGGDTQYF

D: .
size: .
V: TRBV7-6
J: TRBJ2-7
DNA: TGTGCCAGCAGCCTGCGGGACTCTAAGGTAACGAGCTACGAGCAGTACTTC
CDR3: CASSLRDSKVTSYEQYF

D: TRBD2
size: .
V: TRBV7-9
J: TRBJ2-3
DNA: TGTGCCAGCAGCCCCGGGACTAGCGGGAGTGATACGCAGTATTTT
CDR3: CASSPGTSGSDTQYF

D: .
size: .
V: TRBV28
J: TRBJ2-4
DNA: TGTGCCAGCAGTTTATTCCAGGGGTTGGCCAAAAACATTCAGTACTTC
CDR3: CASSLFQGLAKNIQYF

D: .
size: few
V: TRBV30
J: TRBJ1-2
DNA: TGTGCCTGGAGTGCGGGGAGTGGCTACACCTTC
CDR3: CAWSAGSGYTF

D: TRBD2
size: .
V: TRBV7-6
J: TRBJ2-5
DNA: TGTGCCAGCAGCTTGGGCCCTAGCGGGAGCGGGGGGGAGACCCAGTACTTC
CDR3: CASSLGPSGSGGETQYF

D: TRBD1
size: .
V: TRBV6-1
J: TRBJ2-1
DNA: TGTGCCAGCAGTGAAAGGGACAGCTCCTACAATGAGCAGTTCTTC
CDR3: CASSERDSSYNEQFF

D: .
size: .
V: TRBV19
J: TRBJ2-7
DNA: TGTGCCAGTAGTAACCGGGGGGCGGCCGGAGGCTACGAGCAGTACTTC
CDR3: CASSNRGAAGGYEQYF

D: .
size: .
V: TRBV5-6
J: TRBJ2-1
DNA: TGTGCCAGCAGCTTGTGGGGCTCCAATGAGCAGTTCTTC
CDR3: CASSLWGSNEQFF

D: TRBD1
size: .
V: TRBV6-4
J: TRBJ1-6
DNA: TGTGCCAGCAGAACAGGGGGCGAGCCTAACTCCTATAATTCACCCCTCCACTTT
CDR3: CASRTGGEPNSYNSPLHF

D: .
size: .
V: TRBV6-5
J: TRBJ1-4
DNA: TGTGCCAGCAAACGGGACACCCGGACCGAAAAACTGTTTTTT
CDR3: CASKRDTRTEKLFF

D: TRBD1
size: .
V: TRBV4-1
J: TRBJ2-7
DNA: TGCGCCAGCAGCCAACCGGGACAGACCTACGAGCAGTACTTC
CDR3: CASSQPGQTYEQYF

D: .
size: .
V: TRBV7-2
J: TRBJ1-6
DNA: TGTGCCAGCAGCAAAGACCGGATGAGACACTATAATTCACCCCTCCACTTT
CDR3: CASSKDRMRHYNSPLHF

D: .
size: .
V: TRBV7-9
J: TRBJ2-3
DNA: TGTGCCAGCAGCTTAGCTTCTAGCACAGATACGCAGTATTTT
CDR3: CASSLASSTDTQYF

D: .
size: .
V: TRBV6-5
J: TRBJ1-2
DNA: TGTGCCAGCAGTTACTCAGGGGATAACTATGGCTACACCTTC
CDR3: CASSYSGDNYGYTF

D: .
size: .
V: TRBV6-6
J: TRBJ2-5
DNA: TGTGCCAGCAGTTATTTGGGACAACAAGAGACCCAGTACTTC
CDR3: CASSYLGQQETQYF

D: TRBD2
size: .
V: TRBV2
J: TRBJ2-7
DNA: TGTGCCAGCAGTGAAGGACTAGCGGGAGTGTACGAGCAGTACTTC
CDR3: CASSEGLAGVYEQYF

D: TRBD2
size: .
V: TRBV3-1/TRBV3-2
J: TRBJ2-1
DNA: TGTGCCAGCAGCAAGGCCGGGACTAGCGGGAGCGTTGAGCAGTTCTTC
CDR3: CASSKAGTSGSVEQFF

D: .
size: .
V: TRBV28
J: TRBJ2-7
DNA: TGTGCCAGCAGTTTCGAGGGCCTGAGCTCCTACGAGCAGTACTTC
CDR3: CASSFEGLSSYEQYF

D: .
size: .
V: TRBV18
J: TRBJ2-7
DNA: TGTGCCAGCTCACCCCTCGGGGGAGGGGGGAGCTCCTACGAGCAGTACTTC
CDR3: CASSPLGGGGSSYEQYF

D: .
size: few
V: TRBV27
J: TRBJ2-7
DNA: TGTGCCAGCAGTTTATCGAATTTAGACGAGCAGTACTTC
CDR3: CASSLSNLDEQYF

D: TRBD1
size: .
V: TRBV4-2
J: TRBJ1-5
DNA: TGTGCCAGCAGCCGAGACAGGGGATGGCAGCCCCAGCATTTT
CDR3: CASSRDRGWQPQHF

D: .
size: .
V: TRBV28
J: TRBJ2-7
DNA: TGTGCCAGCAGTTTAGACGGTCTAACGAGGAGCGAGCAGTACTTC
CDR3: CASSLDGLTRSEQYF

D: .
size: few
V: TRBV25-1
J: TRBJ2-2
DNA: TGTGCCAGCAGTGAATACAGGGACACCGGGGAGCTGTTTTTT
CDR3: CASSEYRDTGELFF

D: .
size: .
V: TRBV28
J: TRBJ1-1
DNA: TGTGCCAGCCGTAACAGGGTGAACACTGAAGCTTTCTTT
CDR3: CASRNRVNTEAFF

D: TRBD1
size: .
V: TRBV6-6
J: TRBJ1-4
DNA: TGTGCCAGCAGTCCCGACAGGGATGGTGAAAAACTGTTTTTT
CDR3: CASSPDRDGEKLFF

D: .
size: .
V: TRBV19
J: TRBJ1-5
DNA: TGTGCCAGTATAGGACAGTTCGGGAGCAATCAGCCCCAGCATTTT
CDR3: CASIGQFGSNQPQHF

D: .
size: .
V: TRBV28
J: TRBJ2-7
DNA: TGTGCCAGCAGTACTGGTTCTTTCTACGAGCAGTACTTC
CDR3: CASSTGSFYEQYF

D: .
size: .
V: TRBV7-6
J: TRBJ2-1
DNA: TGTGCCAGCAGCTCTCCCGGGTCCTACGGCAATGAGCAGTTCTTC
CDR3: CASSSPGSYGNEQFF

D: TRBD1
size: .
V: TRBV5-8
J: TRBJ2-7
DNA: TGTGCCAGCAGCTTTGGTCCAGGGGGCTCCTACGAGCAGTACTTC
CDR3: CASSFGPGGSYEQYF

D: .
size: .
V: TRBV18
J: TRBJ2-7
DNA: TGTGCCAGCTCACCATCCATCGAGCAGTACTTC
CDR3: CASSPSIEQYF

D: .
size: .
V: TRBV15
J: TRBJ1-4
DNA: TGTGCCACCAGCAGCGAAAGGGGGACCGCTGGGGAAAAACTGTTTTTT
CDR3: CATSSERGTAGEKLFF